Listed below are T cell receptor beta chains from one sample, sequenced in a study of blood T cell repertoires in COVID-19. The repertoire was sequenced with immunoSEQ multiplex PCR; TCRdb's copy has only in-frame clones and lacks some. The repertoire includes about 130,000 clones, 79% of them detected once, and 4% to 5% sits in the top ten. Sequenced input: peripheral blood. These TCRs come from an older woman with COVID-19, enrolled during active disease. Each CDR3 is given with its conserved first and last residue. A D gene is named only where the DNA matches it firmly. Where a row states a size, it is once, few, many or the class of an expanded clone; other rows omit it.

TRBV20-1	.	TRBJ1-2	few	CSASGLNYGYTF	TGCAGTGCTAGTGGACTTAACTATGGCTACACCTTC
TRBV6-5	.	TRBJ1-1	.	CASTRTRSTEAFF	TGTGCCAGCACCCGTACAAGGAGCACTGAAGCTTTCTTT
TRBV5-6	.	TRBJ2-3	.	CASSLGAGRRTQYF	TGTGCCAGCAGCTTGGGGGCGGGGCGGCGCACGCAGTATTTT
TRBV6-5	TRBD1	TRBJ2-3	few	CASGVRGYSDTQYF	TGTGCCAGCGGGGTCAGGGGGTATTCAGATACGCAGTATTTT
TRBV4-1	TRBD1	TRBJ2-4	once	CASSLQGAGNIQYF	TGCGCCAGCAGCCTACAGGGGGCAGGAAACATTCAGTACTTC
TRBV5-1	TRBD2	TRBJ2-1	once	CASSLGSASGGFYNEQFF	TGCGCCAGCAGCTTGGGATCGGCTAGCGGGGGGTTCTACAATGAGCAGTTCTTC
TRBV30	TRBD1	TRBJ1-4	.	CAWSLLPGQGLFF	TGTGCCTGGAGTCTACTACCGGGACAGGGGCTGTTTTTT
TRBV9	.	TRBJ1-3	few	CASSALDSYSGNTIYF	TGTGCCAGCAGCGCACTTGACAGTTACTCTGGAAACACCATATATTTT
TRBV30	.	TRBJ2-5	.	CAWFRGSEQETQYF	TGTGCCTGGTTCCGGGGTTCTGAGCAAGAGACCCAGTACTTC
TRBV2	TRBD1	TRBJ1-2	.	CASSEQGAGGYTF	TGTGCCAGCAGTGAACAGGGGGCTGGTGGCTACACCTTC
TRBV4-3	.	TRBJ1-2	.	CASSQGTGQFSYGYTF	TGCGCCAGCAGCCAAGGGACCGGACAGTTCAGCTATGGCTACACCTTC
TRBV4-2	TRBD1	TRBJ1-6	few	CASSQEQAGGNSPLHF	TGTGCCAGCAGCCAAGAGCAGGCAGGGGGTAATTCACCCCTCCACTTT
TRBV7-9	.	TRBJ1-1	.	CASSLNLRENTEAFF	TGTGCCAGCAGCTTAAACCTGAGGGAGAACACTGAAGCTTTCTTT
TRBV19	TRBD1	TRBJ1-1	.	CASSTTGETEAFF	TGTGCCAGTAGTACGACAGGGGAGACTGAAGCTTTCTTT
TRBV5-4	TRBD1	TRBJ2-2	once	CASSSGQRNTGELFF	TGTGCCAGCAGCTCGGGACAGAGAAACACCGGGGAGCTGTTTTTT
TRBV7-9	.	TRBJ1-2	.	CASTTGGQGYGYTF	TGTGCCAGCACCACCGGGGGGCAGGGGTATGGCTACACCTTC
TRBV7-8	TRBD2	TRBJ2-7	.	CASSLGTGGFYEQYF	TGTGCCAGCAGCTTAGGGACGGGGGGTTTTTACGAGCAGTACTTC
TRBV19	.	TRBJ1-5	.	CASKVRGNQPQHF	TGTGCCAGTAAAGTCAGGGGCAATCAGCCCCAGCATTTT
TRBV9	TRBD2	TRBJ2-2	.	CASSVAPSGGTSGNTGELFF	TGTGCCAGCAGCGTAGCCCCTAGCGGGGGGACTAGCGGGAACACCGGGGAGCTGTTTTTT
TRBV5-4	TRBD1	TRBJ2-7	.	CASSLGQGRPQYF	TGTGCCAGCAGCTTGGGACAGGGTAGGCCGCAGTACTTC
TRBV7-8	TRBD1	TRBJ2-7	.	CASSLRDRTYEQYF	TGTGCCAGCAGCCTCCGGGACAGAACCTACGAGCAGTACTTC
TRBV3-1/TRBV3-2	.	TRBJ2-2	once	CASSTFRGASGELFF	TGTGCCAGCAGCACCTTTCGGGGGGCGTCCGGGGAGCTGTTTTTT
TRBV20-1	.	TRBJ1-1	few	CSASGGNTEAFF	TGCAGTGCTAGTGGCGGGAACACTGAAGCTTTCTTT
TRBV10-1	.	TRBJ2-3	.	CASSGEGVRRTDTQYF	TGCGCCAGCAGCGGCGAGGGCGTCCGACGCACAGATACGCAGTATTTT
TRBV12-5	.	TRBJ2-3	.	CASGFKDTQYF	TGTGCTAGTGGTTTCAAAGATACGCAGTATTTT
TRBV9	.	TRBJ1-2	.	CASSVDSGSHYGYTF	TGTGCCAGCAGCGTAGATTCAGGGTCTCACTATGGCTACACCTTC
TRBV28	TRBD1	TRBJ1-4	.	CASSRPQGRLFF	TGTGCCAGCAGTCGCCCACAGGGGAGGTTGTTTTTT
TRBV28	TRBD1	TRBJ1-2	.	CASSSSDRIDGDYGYTF	TGTGCCAGCAGTTCGTCGGACAGGATAGATGGAGACTATGGCTACACCTTC
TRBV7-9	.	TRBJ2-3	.	CASSPAGDTQYF	TGTGCCAGCAGCCCGGCCGGGGATACGCAGTATTTT
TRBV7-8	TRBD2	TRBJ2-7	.	CASSPSGGAFYEQYF	TGTGCCAGCAGTCCTAGCGGGGGGGCTTTTTACGAGCAGTACTTC
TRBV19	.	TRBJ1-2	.	CASTKRDKAYGYTF	TGTGCCAGTACCAAGCGGGACAAGGCCTATGGCTACACCTTC
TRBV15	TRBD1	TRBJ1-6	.	CATRSDRDSYNSPLHF	TGTGCCACCAGATCTGACAGGGATTCCTATAATTCACCCCTCCACTTT
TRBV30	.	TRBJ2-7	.	CASQPPGKDEQYF	TGTGCCTCCCAACCTCCAGGGAAAGACGAGCAGTACTTC
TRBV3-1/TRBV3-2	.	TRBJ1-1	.	CASSQETGFGEAFF	TGTGCCAGCAGCCAAGAAACAGGGTTTGGGGAAGCTTTCTTT
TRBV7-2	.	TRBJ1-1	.	CASSLGGYRQTEAFF	TGTGCCAGCAGCTTAGGAGGTTACCGCCAGACTGAAGCTTTCTTT
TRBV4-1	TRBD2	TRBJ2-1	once	CASSQGGGLAAYNEQFF	TGCGCCAGCAGCCAAGGGGGTGGACTAGCGGCCTACAATGAGCAGTTCTTC
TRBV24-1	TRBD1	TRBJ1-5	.	CATSDPRDSLSGNQPQHF	TGTGCCACCAGTGATCCCAGGGACAGCCTATCGGGCAATCAGCCCCAGCATTTT
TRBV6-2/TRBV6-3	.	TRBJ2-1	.	CASSTGLRRNEQFF	TGTGCCAGCAGTACGGGCCTCAGGAGGAATGAGCAGTTCTTC
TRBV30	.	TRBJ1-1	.	CAWTKDRWDTEAFF	TGTGCCTGGACCAAGGACAGATGGGACACTGAAGCTTTCTTT
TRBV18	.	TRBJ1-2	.	CASSPPGQESYTF	TGTGCCAGCTCACCACCAGGCCAGGAAAGCTACACCTTC
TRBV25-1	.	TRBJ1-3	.	CASSDARRAIDTIYF	TGTGCCAGCAGTGACGCCCGCAGGGCAATAGACACCATATATTTT
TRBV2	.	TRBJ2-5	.	CASSSQGGGTQYF	TGTGCCAGCAGCAGTCAGGGCGGCGGGACCCAGTACTTC
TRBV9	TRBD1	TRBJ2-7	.	CASSAGQGRGEQYF	TGTGCCAGCAGCGCCGGACAGGGAAGAGGCGAGCAGTACTTC
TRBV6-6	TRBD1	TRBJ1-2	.	CASSLGTGTLSNYGYTF	TGTGCCAGCAGTCTCGGGACAGGCACCCTTTCTAACTATGGCTACACCTTC